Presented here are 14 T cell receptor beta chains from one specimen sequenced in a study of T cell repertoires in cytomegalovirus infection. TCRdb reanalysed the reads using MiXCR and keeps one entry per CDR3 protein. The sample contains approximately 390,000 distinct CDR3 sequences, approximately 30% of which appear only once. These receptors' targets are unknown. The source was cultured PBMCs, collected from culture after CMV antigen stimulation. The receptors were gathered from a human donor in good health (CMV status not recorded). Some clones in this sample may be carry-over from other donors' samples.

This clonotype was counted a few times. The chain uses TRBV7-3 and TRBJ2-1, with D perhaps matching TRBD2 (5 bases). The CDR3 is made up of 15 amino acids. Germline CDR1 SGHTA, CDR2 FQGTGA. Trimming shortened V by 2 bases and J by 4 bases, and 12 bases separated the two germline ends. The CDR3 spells CASSLRRGQYNEQFF. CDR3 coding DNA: TGTGCCAGCAGCTTACGGCGCGGGCAATACAATGAGCAGTTCTTC.

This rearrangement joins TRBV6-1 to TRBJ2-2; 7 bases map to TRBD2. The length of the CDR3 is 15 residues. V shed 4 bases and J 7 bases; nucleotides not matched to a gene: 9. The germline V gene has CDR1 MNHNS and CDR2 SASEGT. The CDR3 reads CASSVPIGGNGELFF. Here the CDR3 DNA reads TGTGCCAGCAGTGTGCCGATCGGGGGGAACGGGGAGCTGTTTTTT.

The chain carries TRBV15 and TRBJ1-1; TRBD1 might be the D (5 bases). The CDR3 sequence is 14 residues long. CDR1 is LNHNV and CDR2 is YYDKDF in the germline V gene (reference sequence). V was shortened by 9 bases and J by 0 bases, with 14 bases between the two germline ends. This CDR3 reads CATGEGYMNTEAFF. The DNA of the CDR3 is TGTGCCACAGGGGAGGGTTACATGAACACTGAAGCTTTCTTT. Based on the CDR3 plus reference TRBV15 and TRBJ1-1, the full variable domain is DAMVIQNPRYQVTQFGKPVTLSCSQTLNHNVMYWYQQKSSQAPKLLFHYYDKDFNNEADTPDNFQSRRPNTSFCFLDIRSPGLGDTAMYLCATGEGYMNTEAFFGQGTRLTVV.

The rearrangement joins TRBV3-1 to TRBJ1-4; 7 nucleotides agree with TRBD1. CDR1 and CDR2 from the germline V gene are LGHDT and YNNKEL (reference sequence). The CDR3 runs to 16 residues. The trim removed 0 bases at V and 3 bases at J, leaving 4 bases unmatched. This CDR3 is CASSQDPTGSNEKLFF. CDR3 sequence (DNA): TGTGCCAGCAGCCAAGATCCGACAGGGTCTAATGAAAAACTGTTTTTT.

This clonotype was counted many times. The CDR3 DNA follows: TGTGCCAGCAGCCCTAAGGGGTACAGGCGATCCTCCTACAATGAGCAGTTCTTC. Residues: CASSPKGYRRSSYNEQFF. The rearrangement links TRBV7-9 to TRBJ2-1; TRBD1 is a possible D gene (5 bases). The CDR3 runs to 18 residues. The ends were cut back, 5 bases at V and 0 bases at J, with 20 bases in the middle. The germline CDR1 and CDR2 sequences are SEHNR and FQNEAQ (reference sequence).

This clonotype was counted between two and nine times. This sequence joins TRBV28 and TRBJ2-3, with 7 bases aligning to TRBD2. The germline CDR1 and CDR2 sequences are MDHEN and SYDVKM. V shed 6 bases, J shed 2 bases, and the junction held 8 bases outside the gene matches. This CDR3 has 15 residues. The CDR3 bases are TGTGCCAGCAGGCCTAGCGGATCCAACACAGATACGCAGTATTTT. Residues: CASRPSGSNTDTQYF. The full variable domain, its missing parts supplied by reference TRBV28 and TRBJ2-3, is DVKVTQSSRYLVKRTGEKVFLECVQDMDHENMFWYRQDPGLGLRLIYFSYDVKMKEKGDIPEGYSVSREKKERFSLILESASTNQTSMYLCASRPSGSNTDTQYFGPGTRLTVL.

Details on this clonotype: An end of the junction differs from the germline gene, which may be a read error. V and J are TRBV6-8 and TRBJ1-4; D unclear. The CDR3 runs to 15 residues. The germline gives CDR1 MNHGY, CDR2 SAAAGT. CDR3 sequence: CASRKRGLTNEKLFF. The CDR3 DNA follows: TGTGCTAGCAGGAAACGGGGTTTAACTAATGAAAAACTGTTTTTT.

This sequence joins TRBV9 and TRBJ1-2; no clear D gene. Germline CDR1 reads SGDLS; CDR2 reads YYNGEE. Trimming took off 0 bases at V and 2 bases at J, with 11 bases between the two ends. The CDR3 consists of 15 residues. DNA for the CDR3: TGTGCCAGCAGCGTAGGGACGGCGAGGAACTATGGCTACACCTTC. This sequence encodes CASSVGTARNYGYTF.

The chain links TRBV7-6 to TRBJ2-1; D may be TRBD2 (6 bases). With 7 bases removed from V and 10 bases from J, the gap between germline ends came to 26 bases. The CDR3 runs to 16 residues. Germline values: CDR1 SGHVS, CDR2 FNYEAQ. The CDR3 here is CASISIGTVWVGEQFF. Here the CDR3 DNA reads TGTGCCAGCATCAGTATCGGGACTGTATGGGTGGGGGAGCAGTTCTTC.

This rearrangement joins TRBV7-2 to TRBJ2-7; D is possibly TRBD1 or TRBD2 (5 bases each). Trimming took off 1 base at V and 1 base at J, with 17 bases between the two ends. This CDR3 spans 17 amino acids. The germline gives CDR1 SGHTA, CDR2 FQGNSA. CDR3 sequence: CASSLGVMGRGSYEQYV. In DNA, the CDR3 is TGTGCCAGCAGCTTAGGGGTTATGGGACGGGGATCCTACGAGCAGTACGTC.

Written as DNA, the CDR3 is TGCAGCCTGTACACAGATACGCAGTATTTT. Protein sequence: CSLYTDTQYF. This chain links TRBV29-1 with TRBJ2-3; no clear D. Germline lookup yields CDR1 SQVTM and CDR2 ANQGSEA. The CDR3 is 10 residues long. Deletions cut 8 bases from V and 2 bases from J, with 5 bases between.

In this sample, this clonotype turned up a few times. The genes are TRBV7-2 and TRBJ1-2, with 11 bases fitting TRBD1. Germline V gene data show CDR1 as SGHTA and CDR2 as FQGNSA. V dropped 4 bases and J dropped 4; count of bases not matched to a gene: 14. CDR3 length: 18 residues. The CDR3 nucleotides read TGTGCCAGCAGCTCTCTTGGGACAGGGGGGTTAAGGACCTATGGCTACACCTTC. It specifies CASSSLGTGGLRTYGYTF.

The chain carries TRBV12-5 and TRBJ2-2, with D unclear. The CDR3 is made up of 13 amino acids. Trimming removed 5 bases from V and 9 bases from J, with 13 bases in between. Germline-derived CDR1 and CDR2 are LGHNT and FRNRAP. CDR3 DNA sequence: TGTGCTAGTGGTCCCCAGCCTGGAAGGGAGCTGTTTTTT. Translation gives CASGPQPGRELFF.

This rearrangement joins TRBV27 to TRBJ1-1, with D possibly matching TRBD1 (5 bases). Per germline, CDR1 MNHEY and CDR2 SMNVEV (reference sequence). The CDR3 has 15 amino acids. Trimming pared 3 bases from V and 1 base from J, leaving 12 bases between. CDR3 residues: CASSFPSRGNTEAFF. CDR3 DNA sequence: TGTGCCAGCAGTTTCCCTTCGAGGGGGAACACTGAAGCTTTCTTT.